The 9 T cell receptor beta chains in this list originate from one sample, sequenced in a study of shared clonotypes between healthy human individuals. Produced via immunoSEQ multiplex PCR; TCRdb's table is partial and in-frame only. In the table there are millions of clones, 95% of which are singletons. Sequenced sample: naive CD4+ T cells sorted from blood. The subset was: CD45RA+ positively selected. These receptors all stem from a man between 18 and 29 years old in good health.

This clone was seen a single time. The V gene is TRBV5-1, the J gene TRBJ1-3; weak D call: TRBD1 (6 bases). There are 16 residues in the CDR3. Germline CDR1 SGHRS, CDR2 YFSETQ. Trimming pared 0 bases from V and 2 bases from J, leaving 12 bases between. The CDR3 loop is CASSLADSLTGNTIYF. In DNA form, the CDR3 reads TGCGCCAGCAGCTTGGCGGACAGCCTTACTGGAAACACCATATATTTT.

CDR3 residues: CSVKLGTVYYEQYF. CDR3 nucleotides: TGCAGCGTCAAACTAGGGACAGTCTACTACGAGCAGTACTTC. The J gene is TRBJ2-7, the V gene TRBV29-1; 7 positions agree with TRBD1. Looked up from germline, CDR1 is SQVTM and CDR2 is ANQGSEA. V shed 6 bases and J 3 bases; nucleotides not matched to a gene: 11. There are 14 residues in the CDR3.

The chain has TRBV10-3 and TRBJ1-1, with TRBD1 matching 7 bases. Germline trimming cut 8 bases from V and 2 bases from J; bases unmatched to any gene: 11. The CDR3 has 15 residues. CDR1 is ENHRY and CDR2 is SYGVKD in the germline V gene. CDR3 region: CAISGTAHYNTEAFF. CDR3 nucleotide sequence: TGTGCCATCTCAGGGACAGCTCACTATAACACTGAAGCTTTCTTT.

V usage is TRBV11-1 and J usage is TRBJ2-7, with TRBD2 as a possible D gene (5 bases). This CDR3 comprises 13 residues. Germline V gives CDR1 SGHAT, CDR2 FQDESV (reference sequence). Trimming removed 0 bases from V and 4 bases from J, with 7 bases in between. The CDR3 protein is CASSLAWEYEQYF. The CDR3 DNA follows: TGTGCCAGCAGCTTAGCGTGGGAGTACGAGCAGTACTTC.

About this clone: Different DNA sequences within this sample yield the same CDR3. The rearrangement links TRBV6-5 to TRBJ1-3, with TRBD1 as a possible D gene (6 bases). CDR1 and CDR2 (germline): MNHEY, SVGAGI. V lost 2 bases and J 1 base, leaving 6 bases between the germline ends. This CDR3 comprises 14 residues. The CDR3 bases are TGTGCCAGCAGTTACACAGGGTCTGGAAACACCATATATTTT. As protein: CASSYTGSGNTIYF.

The V and J genes are TRBV5-1 and TRBJ1-3, with 7 bases fitting TRBD1. The CDR3 loop spans 16 amino acids. The V gene's germline CDR1 is SGHRS and CDR2 YFSETQ. Germline trimming cut 4 bases from V and 4 bases from J; bases unmatched to any gene: 11. The chain's CDR3 is CASSPEGDSTGNTIYF. DNA for the CDR3: TGCGCCAGCAGCCCCGAAGGGGACAGCACAGGAAACACCATATATTTT.

The chain combines TRBV5-1 with TRBJ2-2; 9 bases align to TRBD1. Germline CDR1 SGHRS, CDR2 YFSETQ. V was pared by 8 bases and J by 5 bases, with 10 bases of the junction left unmatched. The CDR3 has 15 amino acids. CDR3 DNA: TGCGCCAGTACCCCCGGGACAGGGCCAACCGGGGAGCTGTTTTTT. It encodes CASTPGTGPTGELFF.

Remarks on this clone: Additional DNA sequences in this sample encode the identical CDR3. The rearrangement links TRBV14 to TRBJ2-5, with 14 bases matching TRBD2. V was clipped by 4 bases and J by 4 bases; unmatched bases: 2. There are 15 residues in the CDR3. Germline V CDR1 and CDR2: SGHDN, FVKESK. CDR3 coding DNA: TGTGCCAGCAGCCCAGGACTAGCGGGGGGAGAGACCCAGTACTTC. Amino acids: CASSPGLAGGETQYF.

With regard to this clone: Because the CDR3 is missing its conserved closing phenylalanine or tryptophan, this is likely a read error. The limits of the CDR3 on the DNA are not certain, so only TCRdb's listed CDR3 is given. This rearrangement joins TRBV5-4 to TRBJ2-7; the table's TRBD1 call for D was not verified on the DNA. The germline CDR1 and CDR2 sequences are SGHNT and YYREEE (reference sequence). The CDR3 totals 11 residues, both ends included. Here the CDR3 reads CASRPPGQGPY.